The 2 T cell receptor beta chains in this list originate from one sample, sequenced in a study of T cell clonotyping in hematopoietic cell transplantation. TCRdb's copy holds only in-frame clones and misses some; the assay was immunoSEQ multiplex PCR. The sample has 6,500 to 9,500 clones; 96% are singletons. The specimen was PBMCs, collected 30 days after allogeneic stem cell transplant. The receptors here all came from a male patient between 40 and 50 years old who had an allogeneic stem cell transplant from a related donor, so the T cells may come from the graft donor. Some clones in this sample may be carry-over from other donors' samples.

In its sample, this clone was seen once. The V gene is TRBV6-5, the J gene TRBJ1-6; TRBD1 is a possible D gene (6 bases). CDR3 length: 16 amino acids. Germline CDR1 is MNHEY and CDR2 is SVGAGI. The V end lost 2 bases, the J end lost 8 bases, and 16 bases lay between the germline ends. The CDR3 region has the DNA TGTGCCAGCAGTTACGAAGGGGGGGTTCGTGATTCACCCCTCCACTTT. Its protein product is CASSYEGGVRDSPLHF.

This chain joins TRBV27 and TRBJ1-1; D is undetermined. V was pared by 7 bases and J by 0 bases, with 9 bases between. The germline CDR1 and CDR2 sequences are MNHEY and SMNVEV (reference sequence). This CDR3 region has 13 residues. CDR3: CASTGRMNTEAFF. For the CDR3, the DNA is TGTGCCAGCACGGGGAGGATGAACACTGAAGCTTTCTTT.